These T cell receptor beta chains were read from a single sample in a study of T cells generated in artificial thymic organoids. TCRdb re-derived calls from the 5' RACE reads in MiXCR, one entry per CDR3 protein. The sample consists of some 5,900 distinct CDR3 sequences, roughly 32% of them appearing once. The sequencing input was naive CD8+ T cells from blood. These TCRs come from a human donor who gave cord blood stem cells for thymic organoid culture, a cardiac surgery patient who gave postnatal thymus, or a blood donor (not recorded which). Each CDR3 is given with its conserved first and last residue. Fields, in order: D gene, V gene, clone size, J gene, CDR3 DNA, CDR3 protein. D genes are given only for firm matches. For some rows the clone size is stated as once, few or many, or as a class when expanded; others skip it.

TRBD1	TRBV7-9	NA	TRBJ2-5	TGTGCCAGCAGCTCGCCGGGACAGGGACAGGAGACCCAGTACTTC	CASSSPGQGQETQYF
NA	TRBV27	few	TRBJ1-2	TGTGCTACCAGGGTTGGCTATGGCTACACCTTC	CATRVGYGYTF
NA	TRBV6-5	NA	TRBJ2-7	TGTGCCAGCAGTTATCAGGGCCTAGACCTCCACTACGAGCAGTACTTC	CASSYQGLDLHYEQYF
TRBD1	TRBV7-2	few	TRBJ2-7	TGTGCCAGCAGCTTAGCGCTGGGACAGGTCCACGAGCAGTACTTC	CASSLALGQVHEQYF
NA	TRBV28	NA	TRBJ1-1	TGTGCCAGCAGTTCCCCCCCAGTGGGGCACTTCACCGTGAACACTGAAGCTTTCTTT	CASSSPPVGHFTVNTEAFF
NA	TRBV6-1	few	TRBJ2-4	TGTGCCAGCAGTTGGGAGAACATTCAGTACTTC	CASSWENIQYF
NA	TRBV11-2	few	TRBJ2-1	TGTGCCAGCAGCTATGACGAGGTGCAGTTCTTC	CASSYDEVQFF
TRBD1	TRBV19	NA	TRBJ2-7	TGTGCCAGTAGTATCGGGACAGGGGACTCCGAGCAGTACTTC	CASSIGTGDSEQYF
TRBD2	TRBV7-9	NA	TRBJ2-1	TGTGCCAGCAGCTTCGGGGGGGCTGAGCAGTTCTTC	CASSFGGAEQFF
NA	TRBV27	medium-sized	TRBJ2-3	TGTGCCAGCAGTTTAGACGGTTCAGGGGCAGATACGCAGTATTTT	CASSLDGSGADTQYF
NA	TRBV4-3	NA	TRBJ1-4	TGCGCCAGCAGCCAAGATCAGGGGACTAATGAAAAACTGTTTTTT	CASSQDQGTNEKLFF
NA	TRBV27	NA	TRBJ2-2	TGTGCCAGCAGCCGACTTTTTCCGAACACCGGGGAGCTGTTTTTT	CASSRLFPNTGELFF
NA	TRBV30	medium-sized	TRBJ1-1	TGTGCCTGGAGTTTATTGGGACTGAATGAAGCTTTCTTT	CAWSLLGLNEAFF
TRBD2	TRBV4-2	few	TRBJ2-1	TGTGCCAGCAGCCAAGTGCCTGGCGGGGGCTACAATGAGCAGTTCTTC	CASSQVPGGGYNEQFF